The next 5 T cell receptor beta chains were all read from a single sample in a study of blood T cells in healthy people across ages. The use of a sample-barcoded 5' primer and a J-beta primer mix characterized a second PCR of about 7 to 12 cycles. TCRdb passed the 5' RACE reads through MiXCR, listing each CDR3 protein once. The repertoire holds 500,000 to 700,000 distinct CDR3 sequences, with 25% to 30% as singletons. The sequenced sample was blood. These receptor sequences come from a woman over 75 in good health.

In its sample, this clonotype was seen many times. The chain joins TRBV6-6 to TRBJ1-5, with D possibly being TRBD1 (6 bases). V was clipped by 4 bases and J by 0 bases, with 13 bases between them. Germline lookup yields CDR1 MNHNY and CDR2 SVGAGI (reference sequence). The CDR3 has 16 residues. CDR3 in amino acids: CASSSRGGNSNQPQHF. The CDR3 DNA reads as TGTGCCAGCAGTTCAAGGGGGGGAAATAGCAATCAGCCCCAGCATTTT.

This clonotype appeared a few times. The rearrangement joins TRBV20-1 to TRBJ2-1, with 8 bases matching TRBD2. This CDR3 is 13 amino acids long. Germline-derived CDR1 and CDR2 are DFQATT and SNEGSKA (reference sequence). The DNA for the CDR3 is TGCAGGGCCGGGGGGGGTCGGTACAATGAGCAGTTCTTC. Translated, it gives CRAGGGRYNEQFF.

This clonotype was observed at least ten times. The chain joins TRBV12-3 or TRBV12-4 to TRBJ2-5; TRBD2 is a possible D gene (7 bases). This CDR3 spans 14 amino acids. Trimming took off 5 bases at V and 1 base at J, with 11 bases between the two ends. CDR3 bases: TGTGCCAGCAGTCCCCGGGGGGCCCAAGAGACCCAGTACTTC. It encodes CASSPRGAQETQYF.

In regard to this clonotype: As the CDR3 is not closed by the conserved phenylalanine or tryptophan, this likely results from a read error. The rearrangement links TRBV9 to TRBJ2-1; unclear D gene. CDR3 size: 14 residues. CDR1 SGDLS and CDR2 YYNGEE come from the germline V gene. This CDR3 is CASGVQQKGYEQFV. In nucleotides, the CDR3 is TGTGCCAGCGGCGTCCAACAGAAAGGCTACGAGCAGTTCGTC.

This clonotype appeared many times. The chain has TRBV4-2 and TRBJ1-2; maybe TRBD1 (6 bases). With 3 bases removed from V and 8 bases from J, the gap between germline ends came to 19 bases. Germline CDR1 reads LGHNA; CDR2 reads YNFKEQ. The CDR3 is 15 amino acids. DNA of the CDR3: TGTGCCAGCAGCCAGGCGAACAGGGTAGCGGGCGGCTACACCTTC. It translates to CASSQANRVAGGYTF.